The text below deals with one TCR beta chain. This specimen comes from a study of blood T cells in healthy people across ages. The second PCR ran roughly 6 to 11 cycles with a sample-barcoded 5' primer and J-beta primers. One entry per CDR3 protein, called by TCRdb with MiXCR from the 5' RACE reads. Of 600,000 to 850,000 distinct CDR3 sequences in the sample, about 42% were seen once. Germline CDR1 and CDR2: LGHDT and YNNKEL (reference sequence). The junction had 16 bases not matched to a gene; V was cut back by 0 bases and J by 7 bases. CDR3 length equals 18 residues. Material: blood. This clonotype originated in a woman aged 55-69 years in good health. The chain has TRBV3-1 and TRBJ2-7; 9 bases line up with TRBD2. CDR3 bases: TGTGCCAGCAGCCAAGAGTTCGCGGCGGGGGGGTCATACAATGAGCAGTACTTC. Its translation is CASSQEFAAGGSYNEQYF.